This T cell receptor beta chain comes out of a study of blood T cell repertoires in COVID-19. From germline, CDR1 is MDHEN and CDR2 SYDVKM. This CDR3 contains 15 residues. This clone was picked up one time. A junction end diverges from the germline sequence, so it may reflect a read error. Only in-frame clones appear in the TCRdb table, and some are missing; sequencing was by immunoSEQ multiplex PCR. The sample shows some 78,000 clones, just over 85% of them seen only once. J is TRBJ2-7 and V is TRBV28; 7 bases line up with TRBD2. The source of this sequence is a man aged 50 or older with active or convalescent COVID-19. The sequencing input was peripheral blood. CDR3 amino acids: CASSSLPGLHYERYF. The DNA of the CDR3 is TGTGCCAGCAGTTCCCTCCCGGGACTACACTACGAGCGGTACTTC.